This T cell receptor (beta chain) was identified during a study of T cells in Graves' hyperthyroidism and ophthalmopathy. TCR beta CDR3 sequences were amplified from RNA transcripts. HTBI primers were employed in a first-round RT-PCR of the TCR CDR3. Using its own MiXCR run on the multiplex PCR reads, TCRdb lists one record per CDR3 protein. The sample consists of approximately 500,000 distinct CDR3 sequences, around 46% of them appearing once. Uncontrolled infections, other autoimmune diseases, pregnancy or lactation led to exclusion of patients. Germline assignment: CDR1 SGHTA and CDR2 FQGTGA. The V gene end was trimmed by 5 bases and the J gene end by 6 bases; junction bases not matched to a gene: 5. This CDR3 has 14 residues. This clonotype showed up many times.

The sequenced material came from peripheral blood or thyroid tissue (not recorded which). This TCR was recovered from a woman aged 18-30 years with Graves' hyperthyroidism. This sequence joins TRBV7-3 and TRBJ2-7, with 12 positions matching TRBD2. The CDR3 DNA follows: TGTGCCAGCAGCCGACTAGCGGGAGTTAGCGAGCAGTACTTC. Its translation is CASSRLAGVSEQYF.